The clone carrying this T cell receptor (beta chain) was seen repeatedly, ten times or more. Its antigen is unidentified. The CDR3 contains 15 residues. V shed 4 bases and J 6 bases; nucleotides not matched to a gene: 10. Germline-derived CDR1 and CDR2 are MRHNA and SNTAGT. The sample belongs to a study of early T cells in non-severe SARS-CoV-2 infection. Study-level background: Investigators sequenced bulk RNA drawn from unsorted whole blood, and chains remained unpaired. Study results and caveats: Matching with VDJdb favored anti-spike CD8 responses (missing private and CD4 specificities).

The TCR library protocol was used to attach unique molecular identifiers. These identifiers were attached to individual cDNA molecules. A single record per CDR3 protein comes from TCRdb applying MiXCR to the 5' RACE reads. The data contain 55,000 or so distinct CDR3 sequences, 11% of them seen just once; the ten biggest clones take up approximately 10%. This TCR came from an adult who was a healthcare worker with PCR-confirmed SARS-CoV-2 infection or an uninfected control (not recorded which). Specimen: whole blood. This chain links TRBV6-4 with TRBJ2-3; 7 nucleotides match TRBD2. The CDR3 nucleotides are TGTGCCAGCAGTGCTAGCGGCAGCGGTGGGGATACGCAGTATTTT. Residues: CASSASGSGGDTQYF.